This T cell receptor (beta chain) originates from a study of T cell repertoires in ileal Crohn's disease. On the study more broadly: The M6 sample came from neoterminal ileum during colonoscopy after surgery. Study outcomes and limitations: Clonality above 26.8% at surgery always came with endoscopic recurrence.

Each sample's TCRB immunosequencing used around 500 nanograms of biopsy DNA. Clones were sequenced by immunoSEQ multiplex PCR, and TCRdb holds only the in-frame ones, with some missing. This sample has more than 10,000 clones, with about 77% found just once. The CDR3 runs 15 residues. CDR1 and CDR2 (germline): SNHLY, FYNNEI. J was trimmed by 2 bases and V by 6 bases; bases with no gene match: 3. Time point of the sample: neoterminal ileum biopsy at postoperative endoscopy, about 6 months after surgery. Of note for this clone: Its target is unknown.

Sequencing was carried out using ileal tissue. The TCR originated in an adult with Crohn's disease. This chain uses TRBV2 with TRBJ2-3; the match to TRBD2 covers 12 bases. The CDR3 DNA reads TGTGCCAGCAGCAGACTAGCGGGGGTCACAGATACGCAGTATTTT. Its protein is CASSRLAGVTDTQYF. Variable domain in full (rest from reference TRBV2 and TRBJ2-3): EPEVTQTPSHQVTQMGQEVILRCVPISNHLYFYWYRQILGQKVEFLVSFYNNEISEKSEIFDDQFSVERPDGSNFTLKIRSTKLEDSAMYFCASSRLAGVTDTQYFGPGTRLTVL.